This T cell receptor beta chain appears in the sequencing data of a study of T cells expressing NK-cell markers. CDR1 and CDR2 from the germline V gene are SGHDN and FVKESK. The CDR3 totals 14 residues. After re-calling the 5' RACE reads, TCRdb lists one entry per CDR3 protein, DNA absent. The ten most abundant clones cover 37% of a sample with 150,000 to 180,000 distinct CDR3 sequences. This chain uses TRBV14 with TRBJ2-7; absent DNA, TCRdb's TRBD1 call cannot be checked. The source material was blood T cells: a sorted CD56 or NKG2C T cell subset, CD4+ or CD8+ T cells, or bulk PBMC T cells (not recorded which). The sequence came from a woman aged 50 to 60 in good health. CDR3 region: CASSREKGGGEQYF. The full variable domain, in which reference TRBV14 and TRBJ2-7 provide the parts outside the CDR3, is EAGVTQFPSHSVIEKGQTVTLRCDPISGHDNLYWYRRVMGKEIKFLLHFVKESKQDESGMPNNRFLAERTGGTYSTLKVQPAELEDSGVYFCASSREKGGGEQYFGPGTRLTVT.